The present T cell receptor beta chain was sequenced within a study of cytomegalovirus exposure and HLA in healthy donors. PCR employed 60 Vbeta and 13 Jbeta primers. Sequencing was performed with immunoSEQ multiplex PCR; in TCRdb, only in-frame clones are kept and a portion is missing. The table has about 220,000 clones, 75% to 90% seen once. Germline values: CDR1 KGHSH, CDR2 LQKENI. The CDR3 contains 13 residues. V lost 3 bases, J lost 5 bases, and 10 bases lay in between. Only a few counts were recorded for this clone. The antigen remains unidentified. General study results and limits: The classifier reportedly diagnosed cytomegalovirus status with high sensitivity and specificity. Confirmation was obtained in vitro that three CMV-associated chains are specific for CMV antigens. Later on, a genetic analysis was performed. It linked a missense variant in DCLRE1C with V- and J-gene trimming of TCR beta.

The rearrangement links TRBV18 to TRBJ2-5; tentative D call: TRBD2 (5 bases). The clonotype comes from a boy aged 2 to 9 in good health and CMV-seronegative. The sample taken for sequencing was PBMCs. The CDR3 DNA is TGTGCCAGCTCACCCGATCGCGGGGAGACCCAGTACTTC. Protein sequence: CASSPDRGETQYF.